This entry concerns a single TCR beta chain. The antigen is not known. Constant-region reverse primers amplified full-length variable regions, followed by semi-nested Nested Universal Primer A PCR. TCRdb re-called the 5' RACE reads through MiXCR, storing one row per CDR3 protein. The sample records some 62,000 distinct CDR3 sequences, around 30% being singletons. Study-wide results and limits: Tumor Tregs overlapped most with tumor, then blood, naive CD4+ cells.

Germline V gives CDR1 DFQATT, CDR2 SNEGSKA (reference sequence). The CDR3 extends over 13 amino acids. Trimming at V came to 6 bases and at J to 4 bases, leaving 8 bases not matched to a gene. CD25-based Treg depletion was applied to purified naive CD4+ T cells. The gene calls are TRBV20-1 and TRBJ1-1, with TRBD1 matching 7 bases. The source is a female donor with breast cancer. Sequenced input: tumor-infiltrating naive CD4+ T cells sorted from the breast tumor. Regarding subset: naive CD4+ T cells, CD4+CD45RA+CD25-. The CDR3 reads CSAKGQKSTEAFF. CDR3 in DNA: TGCAGTGCGAAGGGACAGAAAAGCACTGAAGCTTTCTTT.